The sequence of this T cell receptor (beta chain) was determined in a study of cytomegalovirus exposure and HLA in healthy donors. Overall study results and limits: Available immune exposure information was restricted to CMV serostatus only. Sequencing likely caused a cluster of highly shared sequence variants. Accurate predictions that matched the HLA-A and HLA-B alleles of most subjects were reportedly made from TCR beta sequences.

CDR3 size: 14 residues. CDR1 and CDR2 (germline): SGHDN, FVKESK. J was trimmed by 5 bases and V by 4 bases; bases with no gene match: 6. Points on this clone: The target antigen is unknown.

The study ran its PCR with 60 Vbeta and 13 Jbeta primers. Only in-frame clones appear in the TCRdb table, and some are missing; sequencing was by immunoSEQ multiplex PCR. The repertoire consists of more than 150,000 clones, with 75% to 85% occurring once and the leading ten covering 0.65%. This clonotype originated in a boy aged 5 to 17 in good health and CMV-seronegative. The material sequenced was PBMCs. This chain joins TRBV14 and TRBJ2-5; TRBD1 matches at 8 bases. The CDR3 DNA is TGTGCCAGCAGCCTCCGACAGGGGTGGGAGACCCAGTACTTC. Translation gives CASSLRQGWETQYF. Complete variable domain (other parts from reference TRBV14 and TRBJ2-5): EAGVTQFPSHSVIEKGQTVTLRCDPISGHDNLYWYRRVMGKEIKFLLHFVKESKQDESGMPNNRFLAERTGGTYSTLKVQPAELEDSGVYFCASSLRQGWETQYFGPGTRLLVL.